This T cell receptor beta chain was found in a study of monozygotic twins with inflammatory bowel disease. Study findings and constraints: IBD patients displayed reduced TCRbeta diversity (inverse Simpson) when set against healthy co-twins.

TCRdb re-called the 5' RACE reads; one entry per CDR3 protein, DNA not given. In all, the sample yields about 380,000 distinct CDR3 sequences. Note on this clonotype: Its specificity is unknown.

Germline CDR1 and CDR2: MNHEY and SVGEGT. CDR3 length: 14 residues. The sample taken for sequencing was blood. The TCR comes from a human donor with ulcerative colitis or Crohn's disease, or a healthy co-twin of an affected twin (not recorded which). This chain joins TRBV6-2 or TRBV6-3 and TRBJ2-6. The CDR3 loop reads CASCPQSGANVLTF.